Below, 2 T cell receptor beta chains from the same sample are listed, as sequenced in a study of beta chain features in type 1 diabetes. The study reverse transcribed the entire isolated RNA, so it sequenced expressed TCRB transcripts. Here immunoSEQ multiplex PCR was the method, and the copy in TCRdb shows in-frame clones only, minus some. The profile shows more than 50,000 clones, about 61% of them singletons. Sequencing used Tregs from blood. The receptors derive from a woman younger than 30 in good health.

The chain recombines TRBV5-5 with TRBJ1-4; TRBD1 is a possible D gene (5 bases). This CDR3 comprises 14 residues. The ends were cut back, 0 bases at V and 7 bases at J, with 10 bases in the middle. Germline CDR1 is SGHKS and CDR2 is YYEKEE (reference sequence). Here the CDR3 reads CASSLGGRGEKLFF. CDR3 sequence (DNA): TGTGCCAGCAGCTTGGGAGGGAGGGGTGAAAAACTGTTTTTT.

This chain connects TRBV7-2 to TRBJ1-1; tentatively, D is TRBD1 (6 bases). Trimming took 6 bases from V and 1 from J, leaving 9 bases between them. The germline CDR1 and CDR2 sequences are SGHTA and FQGNSA. The CDR3 covers 13 residues. The CDR3 coding sequence is TGTGCCAGCAGTCCCAGGGGGAACACTGAAGCTTTCTTT. It translates to CASSPRGNTEAFF.